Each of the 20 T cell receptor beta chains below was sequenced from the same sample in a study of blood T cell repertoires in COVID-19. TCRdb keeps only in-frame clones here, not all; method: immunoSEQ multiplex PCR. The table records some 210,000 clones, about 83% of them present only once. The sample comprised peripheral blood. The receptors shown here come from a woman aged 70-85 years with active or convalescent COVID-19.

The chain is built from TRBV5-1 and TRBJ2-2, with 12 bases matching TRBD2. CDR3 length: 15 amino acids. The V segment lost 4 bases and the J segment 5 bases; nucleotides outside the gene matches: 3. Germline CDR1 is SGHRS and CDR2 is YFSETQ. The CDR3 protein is CASSPGTSGTGELFF. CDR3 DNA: TGCGCCAGCAGCCCCGGGACTAGCGGGACCGGGGAGCTGTTTTTT.

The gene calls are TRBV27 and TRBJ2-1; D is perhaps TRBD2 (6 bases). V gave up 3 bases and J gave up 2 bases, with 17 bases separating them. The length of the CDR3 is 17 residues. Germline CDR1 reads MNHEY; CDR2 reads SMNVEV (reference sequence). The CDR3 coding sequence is TGTGCCAGCAGTTTTAGGGCCCGGGGAGGCCCCTACAATGAGCAGTTCTTC. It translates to CASSFRARGGPYNEQFF.

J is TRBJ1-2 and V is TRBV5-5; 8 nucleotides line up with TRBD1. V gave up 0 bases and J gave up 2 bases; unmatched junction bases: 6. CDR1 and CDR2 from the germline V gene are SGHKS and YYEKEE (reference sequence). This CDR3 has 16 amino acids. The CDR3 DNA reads TGTGCCAGCAGCTTGGCTCTGGGGACAGGAAACTATGGCTACACCTTC. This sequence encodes CASSLALGTGNYGYTF.

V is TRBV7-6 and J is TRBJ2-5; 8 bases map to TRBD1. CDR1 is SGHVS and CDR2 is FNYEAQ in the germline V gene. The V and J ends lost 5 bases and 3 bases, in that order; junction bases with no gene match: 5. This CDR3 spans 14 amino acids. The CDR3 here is CASSKWGQEETQYF. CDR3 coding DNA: TGTGCCAGCAGCAAGTGGGGACAGGAAGAGACCCAGTACTTC.

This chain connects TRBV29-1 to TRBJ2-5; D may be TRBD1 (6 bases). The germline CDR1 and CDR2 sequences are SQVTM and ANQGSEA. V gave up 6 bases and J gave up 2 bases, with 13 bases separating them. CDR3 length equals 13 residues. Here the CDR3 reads CSVAPGTQETQYF. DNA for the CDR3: TGCAGCGTCGCCCCCGGGACACAAGAGACCCAGTACTTC.

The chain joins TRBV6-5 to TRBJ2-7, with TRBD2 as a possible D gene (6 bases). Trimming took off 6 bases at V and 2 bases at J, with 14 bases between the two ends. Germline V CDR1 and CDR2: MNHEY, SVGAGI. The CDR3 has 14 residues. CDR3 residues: CASRPGTFTYEQYF. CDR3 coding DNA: TGTGCCAGCAGGCCTGGGACTTTTACCTACGAGCAGTACTTC.

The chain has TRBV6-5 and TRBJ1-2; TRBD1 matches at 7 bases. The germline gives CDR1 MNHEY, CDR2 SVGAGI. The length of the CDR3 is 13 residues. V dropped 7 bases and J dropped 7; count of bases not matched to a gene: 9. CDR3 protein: CASTRTGVGGYTF. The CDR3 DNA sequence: TGTGCCAGCACCAGAACAGGGGTGGGTGGCTACACCTTC.

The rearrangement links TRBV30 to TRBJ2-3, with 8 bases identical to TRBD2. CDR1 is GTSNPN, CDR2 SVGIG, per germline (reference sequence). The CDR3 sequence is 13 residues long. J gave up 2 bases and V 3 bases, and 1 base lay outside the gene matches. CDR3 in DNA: TGTGCCTGGAGACTAGCGGCCACAGATACGCAGTATTTT. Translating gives CAWRLAATDTQYF.

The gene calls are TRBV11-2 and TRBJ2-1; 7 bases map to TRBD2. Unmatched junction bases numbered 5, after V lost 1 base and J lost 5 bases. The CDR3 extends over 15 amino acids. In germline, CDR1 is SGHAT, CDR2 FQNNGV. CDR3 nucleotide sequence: TGTGCCAGCAGCTTAGGCGGGAGAACCCACAATGAGCAGTTCTTC. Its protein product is CASSLGGRTHNEQFF.

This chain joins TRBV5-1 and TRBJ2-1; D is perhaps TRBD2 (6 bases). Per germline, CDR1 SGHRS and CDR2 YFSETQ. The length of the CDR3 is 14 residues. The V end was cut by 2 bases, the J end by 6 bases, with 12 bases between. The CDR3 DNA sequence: TGCGCCAGCAGCTTTACGGCGGGGCCCAATGAGCAGTTCTTC. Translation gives CASSFTAGPNEQFF.

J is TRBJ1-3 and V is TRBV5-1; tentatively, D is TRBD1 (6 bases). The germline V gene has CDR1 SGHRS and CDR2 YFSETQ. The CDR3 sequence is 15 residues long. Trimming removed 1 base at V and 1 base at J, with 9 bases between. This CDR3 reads CASSLTTGSGNTIYF. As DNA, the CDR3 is TGCGCCAGCAGCTTGACAACAGGGTCTGGAAACACCATATATTTT.

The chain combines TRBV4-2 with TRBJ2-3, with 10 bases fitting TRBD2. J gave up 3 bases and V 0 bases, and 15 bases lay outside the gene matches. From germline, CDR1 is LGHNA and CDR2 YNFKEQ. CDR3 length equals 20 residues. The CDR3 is CASSQDAWGSGSGRTDTQYF. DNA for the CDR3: TGTGCCAGCAGCCAAGATGCGTGGGGAAGCGGTAGCGGGAGGACAGATACGCAGTATTTT.

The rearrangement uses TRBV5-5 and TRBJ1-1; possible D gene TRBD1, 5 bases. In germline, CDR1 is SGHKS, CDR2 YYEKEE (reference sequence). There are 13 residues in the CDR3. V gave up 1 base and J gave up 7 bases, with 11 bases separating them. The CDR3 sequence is CASSLRGLSEAFF. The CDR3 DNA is TGTGCCAGCAGCTTGAGGGGTTTGAGTGAAGCTTTCTTT.

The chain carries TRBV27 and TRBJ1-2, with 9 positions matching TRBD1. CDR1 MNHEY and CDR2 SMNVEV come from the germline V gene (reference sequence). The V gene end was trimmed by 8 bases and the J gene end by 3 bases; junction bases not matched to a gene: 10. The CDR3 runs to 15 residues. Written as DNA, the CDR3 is TGTGCCAGCTCCCCGCAACGACAGGGGGACTATGGCTACACCTTC. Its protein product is CASSPQRQGDYGYTF.

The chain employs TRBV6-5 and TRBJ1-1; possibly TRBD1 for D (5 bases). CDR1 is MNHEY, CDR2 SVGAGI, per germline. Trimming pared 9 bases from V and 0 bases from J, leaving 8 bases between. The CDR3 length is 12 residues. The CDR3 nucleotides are TGTGCCAGTGGGGGGTTGAACACTGAAGCTTTCTTT. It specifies CASGGLNTEAFF.

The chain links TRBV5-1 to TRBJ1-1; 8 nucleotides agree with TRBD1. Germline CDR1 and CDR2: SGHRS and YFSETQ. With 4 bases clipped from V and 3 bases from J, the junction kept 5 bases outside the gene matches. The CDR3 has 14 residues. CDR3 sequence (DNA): TGCGCCAGCAGCATCGGACAGGGCCACACTGAAGCTTTCTTT. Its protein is CASSIGQGHTEAFF.

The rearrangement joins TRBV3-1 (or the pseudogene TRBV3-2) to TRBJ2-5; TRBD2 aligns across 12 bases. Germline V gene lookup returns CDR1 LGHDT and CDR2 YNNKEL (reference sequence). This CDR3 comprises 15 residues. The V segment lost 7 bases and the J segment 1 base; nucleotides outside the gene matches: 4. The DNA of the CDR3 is TGTGCCAGCAACCCTAGCGGGAGGGCCCAAGAGACCCAGTACTTC. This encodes CASNPSGRAQETQYF.

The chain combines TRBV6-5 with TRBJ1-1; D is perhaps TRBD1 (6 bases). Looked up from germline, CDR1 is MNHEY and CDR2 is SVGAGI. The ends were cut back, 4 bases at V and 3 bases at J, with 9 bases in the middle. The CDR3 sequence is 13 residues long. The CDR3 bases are TGTGCCAGCAGTTCCTACAGGGACACTGAAGCTTTCTTT. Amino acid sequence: CASSSYRDTEAFF.

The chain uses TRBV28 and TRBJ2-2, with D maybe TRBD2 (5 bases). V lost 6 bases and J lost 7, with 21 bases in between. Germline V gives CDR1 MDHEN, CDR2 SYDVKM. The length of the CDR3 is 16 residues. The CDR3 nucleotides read TGTGCCAGCAGCAACCGGGCCCCCCCACGGGACGGGGAGCTGTTTTTT. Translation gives CASSNRAPPRDGELFF.

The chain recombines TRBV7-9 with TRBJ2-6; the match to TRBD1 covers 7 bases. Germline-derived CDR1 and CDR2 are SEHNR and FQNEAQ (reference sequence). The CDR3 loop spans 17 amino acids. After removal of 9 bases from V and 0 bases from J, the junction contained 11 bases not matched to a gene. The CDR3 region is CASSPGQTFSGANVLTF. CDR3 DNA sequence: TGTGCCAGTAGCCCGGGACAGACATTCTCTGGGGCCAACGTCCTGACTTTC.